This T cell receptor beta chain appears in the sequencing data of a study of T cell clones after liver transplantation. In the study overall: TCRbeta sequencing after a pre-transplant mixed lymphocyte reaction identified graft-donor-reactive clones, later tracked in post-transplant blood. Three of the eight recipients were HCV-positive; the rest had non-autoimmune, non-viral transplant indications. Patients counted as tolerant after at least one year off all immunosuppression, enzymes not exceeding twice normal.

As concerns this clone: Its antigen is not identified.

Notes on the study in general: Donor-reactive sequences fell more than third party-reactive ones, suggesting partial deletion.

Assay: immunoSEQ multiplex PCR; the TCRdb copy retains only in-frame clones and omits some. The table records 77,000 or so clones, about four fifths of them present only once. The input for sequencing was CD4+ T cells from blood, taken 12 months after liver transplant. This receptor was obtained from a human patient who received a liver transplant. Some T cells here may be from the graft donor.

The CDR3: CASSQDVNRLAKHEQYF. In nucleotides, the CDR3 is TGCGCCAGCAGCCAAGATGTAAATAGGCTAGCAAAACACGAGCAGTACTTC. V gene TRBV4-3 combines with J gene TRBJ2-7, with D perhaps TRBD2 (5 bases). Trimming removed 0 bases at V and 5 bases at J, with 20 bases between. CDR1 is LGHNA, CDR2 YSLEER, per germline. The CDR3 covers 17 residues.